This T cell receptor (beta chain) was sequenced in a study of PD-L1 blockade in urothelial cancer. TCRdb keeps only in-frame clones here, not all; method: immunoSEQ multiplex PCR. The table lists 50,000 or so clones, approximately 81% of them singletons. Time point of the sample: pretreatment peripheral blood. This clonotype was obtained from a man in his 70s with urothelial cancer. The sequencing used PBMCs, collected around atezolizumab (anti-PD-L1) treatment.

The DNA of the CDR3 is TGTGCCACCAGCGCTGTGACAGGGTCCGCTTTCTTT. This codes for CATSAVTGSAFF. The rearrangement uses TRBV15 and TRBJ1-1; TRBD1 matches at 7 bases. J lost 11 bases, V lost 5 bases, and 8 bases had no gene match. Germline CDR1 reads LNHNV; CDR2 reads YYDKDF (reference sequence). CDR3 length: 12 residues.